Below are 8 T cell receptor beta chains sequenced from a single sample in a study of blood T cell repertoires in COVID-19. The table came from immunoSEQ multiplex PCR; TCRdb's copy has only in-frame clones and leaves some out. The sample shows 50,000 or so clones, roughly 90% of them seen only once. Sample: peripheral blood. Receptor source: a woman older than 75 with acute or convalescent COVID-19.

This sequence joins TRBV7-3 and TRBJ2-5, with a tentative D call TRBD2 (5 bases). CDR3 size: 15 residues. V was shortened by 3 bases and J by 7 bases, with 18 bases between the two germline ends. Germline lookup yields CDR1 SGHTA and CDR2 FQGTGA. The CDR3 nucleotides read TGTGCCAGCAGCTTCTCGGCTAGCCGCCCGGGGACCCAGTACTTC. Protein sequence: CASSFSASRPGTQYF.

This chain joins TRBV5-1 and TRBJ2-2, with 11 bases aligning to TRBD2. The trim removed 4 bases at V and 6 bases at J, leaving 11 bases unmatched. The CDR3 contains 17 residues. The germline V gene encodes CDR1 SGHRS and CDR2 YFSETQ. The CDR3 nucleotides read TGCGCCAGCAGCCTTACCCCCCCGGGACTAGCGGCCGGGGAGCTGTTTTTT. Protein: CASSLTPPGLAAGELFF.

The chain is built from TRBV15 and TRBJ2-2; 9 bases match TRBD2. CDR3 size: 16 residues. Losses at the gene ends were 6 bases for V and 6 bases for J; bases not matched to a gene: 11. The germline CDR1 and CDR2 sequences are LNHNV and YYDKDF (reference sequence). In DNA form, the CDR3 reads TGTGCCACCAGTGTGGGGAAAGTAGCGGGAGCCGGGGAGCTGTTTTTT. Translating gives CATSVGKVAGAGELFF. Together with reference TRBV15 and TRBJ2-2, the CDR3 gives the full variable domain: DAMVIQNPRYQVTQFGKPVTLSCSQTLNHNVMYWYQQKSSQAPKLLFHYYDKDFNNEADTPDNFQSRRPNTSFCFLDIRSPGLGDTAMYLCATSVGKVAGAGELFFGEGSRLTVL.

This clone came up a few times. The chain joins TRBV7-2 to TRBJ1-6; D gene unclear. V lost 3 bases, J lost 7 bases, and 10 bases lay in between. This CDR3 is built from 14 residues. The germline gives CDR1 SGHTA, CDR2 FQGNSA. As DNA, the CDR3 is TGTGCCAGCAGCTTTCGGGGTCAGAATTCACCCCTCCACTTT. Protein sequence: CASSFRGQNSPLHF.

The chain is built from TRBV4-1 and TRBJ1-3; 7 bases match TRBD1. The germline V gene has CDR1 MGHRA and CDR2 YSYEKL. V trimming: 0 bases; J trimming: 8 bases; junction bases outside the gene matches: 4. There are 14 residues in the CDR3. CDR3 coding DNA: TGCGCCAGCAGCCAAGATAGACAGGGTGACACCATATATTTT. It is translated as CASSQDRQGDTIYF.

This clone was detected once. The J gene is TRBJ2-7, the V gene TRBV11-2, with D perhaps TRBD2 (5 bases). The CDR3 extends over 14 amino acids. The V and J ends lost 5 bases and 7 bases respectively, with 18 bases between them. From germline, CDR1 is SGHAT and CDR2 FQNNGV. CDR3 in amino acids: CASSASATTGEQYF. Here the CDR3 DNA reads TGTGCCAGCAGCGCTTCGGCTACTACGGGAGAGCAGTACTTC.

The gene calls are TRBV5-6 and TRBJ2-1, with 7 nucleotides matching TRBD2. Germline CDR1 is SGHDT and CDR2 is YYEEEE. V shed 1 base and J 10 bases; nucleotides not matched to a gene: 8. This CDR3 region has 14 residues. CDR3 amino acids: CASSLSGGSFEQFF. The DNA for the CDR3 is TGTGCCAGCAGCTTGAGTGGCGGGAGTTTCGAGCAGTTCTTC.

The chain couples TRBV24-1 to TRBJ2-6, with 11 bases lining up with TRBD1. With 3 bases clipped from V and 4 bases from J, the junction kept 7 bases outside the gene matches. The CDR3 is made up of 18 amino acids. Germline V lookup: CDR1 KGHDR, CDR2 SFDVKD. The CDR3 loop reads CATSDPGQGVSGANVLTF. CDR3 in DNA: TGTGCCACCAGTGATCCGGGACAGGGGGTATCCGGGGCCAACGTCCTGACTTTC.